These 20 T cell receptor beta chains were all obtained from the same sample, sequenced in a study of a mutant IDH1 vaccine in newly diagnosed glioma. The time point: baseline, week 1 (first vaccination visit). Treatment indicated: pre-vaccination baseline after standard-of-care therapy. Sequencing used immunoSEQ multiplex PCR; TCRdb keeps in-frame clones, though not all of them. The data hold roughly 71,000 clones, with approximately 86% observed a single time. This sample comprised PBMCs, obtained from a glioma patient treated with radiotherapy, temozolomide or both. Receptors were obtained from a man younger than 45 with glioma.

V and J are TRBV19 and TRBJ1-4, with D perhaps TRBD1 (5 bases). The CDR3 extends over 16 amino acids. V was pared by 8 bases and J by 11 bases, with 27 bases between. Germline assignment: CDR1 LNHDA and CDR2 SQIVND (reference sequence). The CDR3 loop is CASQWGTRDPKGKLFF. For the CDR3, the DNA is TGTGCCAGTCAATGGGGTACCCGGGACCCCAAAGGGAAACTGTTTTTT.

This clone was picked up one time. The chain has TRBV29-1 and TRBJ2-1, with D possibly TRBD2 on 6 matching bases. The CDR3 has 15 amino acids. V was pared by 4 bases and J by 5 bases, with 18 bases between. CDR1 and CDR2 from the germline V gene are SQVTM and ANQGSEA. The chain's CDR3 is CSVAPDSGGNNEQFF. In DNA form, the CDR3 reads TGCAGCGTTGCTCCCGACTCCGGGGGAAACAATGAGCAGTTCTTC.

This chain uses TRBV9 with TRBJ1-1; TRBD1 might be the D (6 bases). V gave up 4 bases and J gave up 0 bases, with 10 bases separating them. This CDR3 region has 14 residues. The V gene's germline CDR1 is SGDLS and CDR2 YYNGEE. Here the CDR3 reads CASSPRQVNTEAFF. In nucleotides, the CDR3 is TGTGCCAGCAGCCCCCGACAGGTGAACACTGAAGCTTTCTTT.

J is TRBJ2-2 and V is TRBV18; D unclear. CDR3 length equals 15 residues. CDR1 is KGHSH, CDR2 LQKENI, per germline. The V gene lost 2 bases and the J gene lost 0 bases, with 7 bases spanning the gap. The CDR3 sequence: CASSPVTSNTGELFF. The CDR3 DNA reads TGTGCCAGCTCACCAGTGACTTCGAACACCGGGGAGCTGTTTTTT. Together with reference TRBV18 and TRBJ2-2, the CDR3 gives the full variable domain: NAGVMQNPRHLVRRRGQEARLRCSPMKGHSHVYWYRQLPEEGLKFMVYLQKENIIDESGMPKERFSAEFPKEGPSILRIQQVVRGDSAAYFCASSPVTSNTGELFFGEGSRLTVL.

The chain couples TRBV13 to TRBJ2-7; 11 nucleotides match TRBD2. CDR1 and CDR2 from the germline V gene are PRHDT and FYEKMQ (reference sequence). This CDR3 has 19 amino acids. V was clipped by 2 bases and J by 6 bases; unmatched bases: 18. In nucleotides, the CDR3 is TGTGCCAGCAGCTTACGGCTAGCGGGGGGACCAGTCCCCCTCTTCGAGCAGTACTTC. Encoded protein: CASSLRLAGGPVPLFEQYF.

The rearrangement joins TRBV13 to TRBJ2-3, with TRBD1 matching 7 bases. The CDR3 contains 14 residues. V shed 2 bases and J 4 bases; nucleotides not matched to a gene: 3. CDR1 is PRHDT and CDR2 is FYEKMQ in the germline V gene (reference sequence). This CDR3 is CASSLYRGADTQYF. The CDR3, as DNA: TGTGCCAGCAGCTTATACAGGGGTGCAGATACGCAGTATTTT.

This rearrangement joins TRBV7-9 to TRBJ1-1; 10 bases line up with TRBD1. CDR1 is SEHNR and CDR2 is FQNEAQ in the germline V gene (reference sequence). J was trimmed by 1 base and V by 8 bases; bases with no gene match: 10. This CDR3 is built from 16 residues. The CDR3 DNA reads TGTGCCAGCGGTGGACAGGGGGAATCCCGGAACACTGAAGCTTTCTTT. Its protein product is CASGGQGESRNTEAFF.

The chain links TRBV29-1 to TRBJ2-3, with 9 bases matching TRBD2. The CDR3 runs to 14 residues. Germline V gene lookup returns CDR1 SQVTM and CDR2 ANQGSEA. V was pared by 3 bases and J by 4 bases, with 5 bases of the junction left unmatched. CDR3 nucleotide sequence: TGCAGCGTTGAGAGGCGGGGGGGCCCAGATACGCAGTATTTT. Protein: CSVERRGGPDTQYF.

The V call is TRBV4-1, the J call TRBJ2-3; 9 bases line up with TRBD2. Germline CDR1 and CDR2: MGHRA and YSYEKL. CDR3 length: 15 residues. V shed 5 bases, J shed 2 bases, and the junction held 5 bases outside the gene matches. This CDR3 is CASSMTSGTTDTQYF. DNA of the CDR3: TGCGCCAGCAGCATGACTAGCGGCACCACAGATACGCAGTATTTT.

The V call is TRBV5-1, the J call TRBJ2-7; TRBD1 matches 9 bases. V shed 7 bases, J shed 2 bases, and the junction held 7 bases outside the gene matches. Germline V gene lookup returns CDR1 SGHRS and CDR2 YFSETQ. This CDR3 comprises 14 residues. The CDR3 loop is CASGGTGTAYEQYF. Here the CDR3 DNA reads TGCGCCAGCGGCGGGACAGGGACAGCCTACGAGCAGTACTTC.

The genes are TRBV5-6 and TRBJ1-5; 9 nucleotides line up with TRBD1. The CDR3 runs to 15 residues. V lost 6 bases, J lost 6 bases, and 10 bases stayed unmatched. Looked up from germline, CDR1 is SGHDT and CDR2 is YYEEEE. CDR3 bases: TGTGCCAGCACTTCTTGGGGACAGGGAATTCAGCCCCAGCATTTT. Protein: CASTSWGQGIQPQHF.

The chain combines TRBV1 with TRBJ2-1; TRBD2 is taken as the D call from the table, unchecked against the DNA. TRBV1 is listed as a pseudogene. CDR3 size: 17 residues. The CDR3 spells CTSSQPPSGEPYNEQFF. The CDR3 DNA is TGCACCAGCAGCCAACCCCCTAGCGGGGAGCCCTACAATGAGCAGTTCTTC.

The chain employs TRBV19 and TRBJ1-6; D might be TRBD1 (5 bases). From germline, CDR1 is LNHDA and CDR2 SQIVND (reference sequence). V shed 10 bases and J shed 2 bases, with 15 bases lying between them. The CDR3 is made up of 15 amino acids. In nucleotides, the CDR3 is TGTGCCACCGGGGAGGGGAGCACCTATAATTCACCCCTCCACTTT. This codes for CATGEGSTYNSPLHF.

The chain is built from TRBV6-5 and TRBJ1-6; D gene unclear. The CDR3 extends over 14 amino acids. With 2 bases removed from V and 6 bases from J, the gap between germline ends came to 8 bases. Germline V gene data show CDR1 as MNHEY and CDR2 as SVGAGI. The DNA of the CDR3 is TGTGCCAGCAGTTACCACCCCTTTAATTCACCCCTCCACTTT. Its translation: CASSYHPFNSPLHF.

V is TRBV30 and J is TRBJ2-2; no firm D call. Between the trimmed V and J ends, which lost 0 bases and 4 bases, there was a span of 6 bases. This CDR3 region has 13 residues. From germline, CDR1 is GTSNPN and CDR2 SVGIG (reference sequence). Here the CDR3 DNA reads TGTGCCTGGAGTGTACGGAGCACCGGGGAGCTGTTTTTT. Amino acid sequence: CAWSVRSTGELFF.

The CDR3 coding sequence is TGTGCCAGCAGCTTAGATGGGACAGAGTATAATTCACCCCTCCACTTT. Translating gives CASSLDGTEYNSPLHF. The chain couples TRBV11-1 to TRBJ1-6; 7 nucleotides line up with TRBD1. CDR1 SGHAT and CDR2 FQDESV come from the germline V gene (reference sequence). Trimming removed 1 base from V and 4 bases from J; junction bases left unmatched: 4. The CDR3 contains 16 residues. Supplemented by reference TRBV11-1 and TRBJ1-6, the full variable domain reads EAEVAQSPRYKITEKSQAVAFWCDPISGHATLYWYRQILGQGPELLVQFQDESVVDDSQLPKDRFSAERLKGVDSTLKIQPAELGDSAMYLCASSLDGTEYNSPLHFGNGTRLTVT.

The chain employs TRBV7-9 and TRBJ1-5; 9 bases are a match to TRBD1. The ends lost 1 base at V and 7 bases at J; junction bases unmatched: 5. The V gene's germline CDR1 is SEHNR and CDR2 FQNEAQ (reference sequence). This CDR3 spans 15 amino acids. CDR3 sequence reads: CASSLGTGAEQPQHF. In nucleotides, the CDR3 is TGTGCCAGCAGCTTAGGGACAGGGGCGGAGCAGCCCCAGCATTTT.

The chain employs TRBV7-8 and TRBJ2-7; the D gene is possibly TRBD1 (6 bases). CDR3 length: 14 amino acids. Germline V gene sequence: CDR1 SGHVS, CDR2 FQNEAQ. V shed 0 bases and J shed 2 bases, with 8 bases lying between them. DNA of the CDR3: TGTGCCAGCAGCTTAGCTGGGGGCCCCTACGAGCAGTACTTC. The encoded protein is CASSLAGGPYEQYF.

The J gene is TRBJ1-1, the V gene TRBV19; TRBD1 is a possible D gene (6 bases). Trimming left V 4 bases short and J 1 base short, with 10 bases between. The germline CDR1 and CDR2 sequences are LNHDA and SQIVND (reference sequence). The CDR3 has 14 amino acids. The CDR3 is CASSRQETNTEAFF. Here the CDR3 DNA reads TGTGCCAGTAGTAGACAGGAAACGAACACTGAAGCTTTCTTT. Complete variable domain (other parts from reference TRBV19 and TRBJ1-1): DGGITQSPKYLFRKEGQNVTLSCEQNLNHDAMYWYRQDPGQGLRLIYYSQIVNDFQKGDIAEGYSVSREKKESFPLTVTSAQKNPTAFYLCASSRQETNTEAFFGQGTRLTVV.

The CDR3 DNA sequence: TGTGCCAGCAGTGACATCACAGGGGAAAAACTGTTTTTT. Amino acid sequence: CASSDITGEKLFF. The chain joins TRBV6-6 to TRBJ1-4, with a weak D call TRBD1 (6 bases). The length of the CDR3 is 13 residues. Germline lookup yields CDR1 MNHNY and CDR2 SVGAGI (reference sequence). Trimming left V 5 bases short and J 8 bases short, with 12 bases between.